This TCR beta chain came from a study of blood T cell repertoires in COVID-19. About the study: The study drew acute and convalescent COVID-19 samples from the United States, Italy and Spain. From T cells, B-cell-depleted T cells, or PBMCs came the material, which was cDNA or gDNA.

Clones were read by immunoSEQ multiplex PCR, and TCRdb kept only the in-frame ones, dropping some. Of tens of thousands of clones in the sample, nearly 90% are singletons; the top ten hold roughly 5%. This clone was counted once. Sequences were obtained from peripheral blood. The source is a man in his 60s with active COVID-19.

CDR3 in amino acids: CAISAEAGGRAKNIQYF. In nucleotides, the CDR3 is TGTGCCATCAGTGCGGAGGCGGGGGGTAGAGCCAAAAACATTCAGTACTTC. The rearrangement links TRBV10-3 to TRBJ2-4; 8 nucleotides align to TRBD2. CDR3 size: 17 residues. Losses at the gene ends were 4 bases for V and 0 bases for J; bases not matched to a gene: 8. Germline V gene lookup returns CDR1 ENHRY and CDR2 SYGVKD.